Listed here are 11 T cell receptor beta chains from one sample, sequenced in a study of shared clonotypes between healthy human individuals. This table comes from immunoSEQ multiplex PCR, and its TCRdb copy is limited to in-frame clones, with some not included. The repertoire holds about 2.4 million clones, with approximately 93% as singletons. Input material: naive CD4+ T cells from PBMCs. This sample's subset: CD45RA+ positively selected. These TCRs come from a young man in good health. Some clones in this sample may be carry-over from other donors' samples.

The rearrangement links TRBV6-5 to TRBJ2-3, with D perhaps assigned TRBD1 or TRBD2 (5 bases each). The CDR3 contains 15 residues. V was cut by 7 bases and J by 0 bases, with 14 bases left in between. Germline CDR1 reads MNHEY; CDR2 reads SVGAGI. CDR3 region: CASNPGAGSTDTQYF. The CDR3 DNA reads as TGTGCCAGCAATCCCGGGGCCGGGAGCACAGATACGCAGTATTTT.

The chain is built from TRBV11-1 and TRBJ2-1; 7 nucleotides agree with TRBD2. The germline V gene encodes CDR1 SGHAT and CDR2 FQDESV (reference sequence). The length of the CDR3 is 16 residues. The trim removed 2 bases at V and 2 bases at J, leaving 6 bases unmatched. CDR3 nucleotides: TGTGCCAGCAGCTTAAGATCGGGGGGAGCCTACAATGAGCAGTTCTTC. This encodes CASSLRSGGAYNEQFF.

This chain joins TRBV6-6 and TRBJ2-2; 7 bases align to TRBD1. V was pared by 4 bases and J by 4 bases, with 6 bases of the junction left unmatched. The CDR3 is 15 amino acids. CDR1 is MNHNY and CDR2 is SVGAGI in the germline V gene (reference sequence). CDR3 coding DNA: TGTGCCAGCAGTTCAGACAGGGCGGGCACCGGGGAGCTGTTTTTT. Translating gives CASSSDRAGTGELFF.

This chain links TRBV7-2 with TRBJ2-7; tentative D call: TRBD1 (6 bases). The CDR3 is made up of 15 amino acids. CDR1 is SGHTA, CDR2 FQGNSA, per germline. V lost 8 bases to trimming and J lost 6 bases, with 23 bases between them. CDR3: CASGPPRGAWSEQYF. The CDR3 region has the DNA TGTGCCAGCGGCCCCCCCAGGGGAGCCTGGTCCGAGCAGTACTTC.

The J gene is TRBJ1-1, the V gene TRBV19; D is perhaps TRBD1 (6 bases). The CDR3 consists of 16 residues. Germline CDR1 and CDR2: LNHDA and SQIVND (reference sequence). V lost 3 bases and J lost 1, with 15 bases in between. CDR3 in DNA: TGTGCCAGTAGTATCGACCGGGGGCGAGGGAACACTGAAGCTTTCTTT. Translated, it gives CASSIDRGRGNTEAFF. The entire variable domain, with the rest obtained from reference TRBV19 and TRBJ1-1, is as follows: DGGITQSPKYLFRKEGQNVTLSCEQNLNHDAMYWYRQDPGQGLRLIYYSQIVNDFQKGDIAEGYSVSREKKESFPLTVTSAQKNPTAFYLCASSIDRGRGNTEAFFGQGTRLTVV.

The chain couples TRBV5-1 to TRBJ2-5; D is ambiguous. The ends were cut back, 4 bases at V and 3 bases at J, with 13 bases in the middle. Germline assignment: CDR1 SGHRS and CDR2 YFSETQ. The CDR3 is made up of 14 amino acids. This CDR3 reads CASSPGSGEETQYF. Here the CDR3 DNA reads TGCGCCAGCAGCCCTGGGTCCGGAGAAGAGACCCAGTACTTC.

This chain connects TRBV7-9 to TRBJ2-5; TRBD1 aligns across 8 bases. V shed 5 bases, J shed 5 bases, and the junction held 10 bases outside the gene matches. Germline V gene sequence: CDR1 SEHNR, CDR2 FQNEAQ (reference sequence). The CDR3 consists of 15 residues. The CDR3 spells CASSPGTGLWETQYF. The DNA of the CDR3 is TGTGCCAGCAGCCCCGGGACAGGTCTTTGGGAGACCCAGTACTTC.

The chain joins TRBV7-2 to TRBJ1-1; D might be TRBD1 (5 bases). Looked up from germline, CDR1 is SGHTA and CDR2 is FQGNSA. Trimming cost V 2 bases and J 6 bases, with 10 bases left between them. This CDR3 contains 13 residues. The CDR3 DNA reads as TGTGCCAGCAGCTTATGGGGACTTGCTGAAGCTTTCTTT. Encoded protein: CASSLWGLAEAFF. The variable domain in full, completed from reference TRBV7-2 and TRBJ1-1, reads GAGVSQSPSNKVTEKGKDVELRCDPISGHTALYWYRQSLGQGLEFLIYFQGNSAPDKSGLPSDRFSAERTGGSVSTLTIQRTQQEDSAVYLCASSLWGLAEAFFGQGTRLTVV.

The V and J genes are TRBV10-3 and TRBJ2-6; weak D call: TRBD2 (5 bases). V was shortened by 6 bases and J by 0 bases, with 12 bases between the two germline ends. CDR1 is ENHRY, CDR2 SYGVKD, per germline. CDR3 size: 16 residues. The CDR3 bases are TGTGCCATCAGGGCGGGTGAATTCTCTGGGGCCAACGTCCTGACTTTC. It yields the protein CAIRAGEFSGANVLTF.

This rearrangement joins TRBV30 to TRBJ2-5; D is undetermined. The better agreement between TRBJ2-7 and the DNA end casts doubt on the J call. This CDR3 has 14 amino acids. Germline V lookup: CDR1 GTSNPN, CDR2 SVGIG (reference sequence). CDR3 protein: CAWSVVPPSYEQYF. In DNA form, the CDR3 reads TGTGCCTGGAGTGTAGTACCCCCCTCCTACGAGCAGTACTTC.

The V call is TRBV4-3, the J call TRBJ2-6; no definite D call. Trimming removed 1 base at V and 2 bases at J, with 6 bases between. The germline V gene has CDR1 LGHNA and CDR2 YSLEER. This CDR3 has 15 amino acids. CDR3: CASSQGRAGANVLTF. In DNA form, the CDR3 reads TGCGCCAGCAGCCAAGGGCGAGCTGGGGCCAACGTCCTGACTTTC.